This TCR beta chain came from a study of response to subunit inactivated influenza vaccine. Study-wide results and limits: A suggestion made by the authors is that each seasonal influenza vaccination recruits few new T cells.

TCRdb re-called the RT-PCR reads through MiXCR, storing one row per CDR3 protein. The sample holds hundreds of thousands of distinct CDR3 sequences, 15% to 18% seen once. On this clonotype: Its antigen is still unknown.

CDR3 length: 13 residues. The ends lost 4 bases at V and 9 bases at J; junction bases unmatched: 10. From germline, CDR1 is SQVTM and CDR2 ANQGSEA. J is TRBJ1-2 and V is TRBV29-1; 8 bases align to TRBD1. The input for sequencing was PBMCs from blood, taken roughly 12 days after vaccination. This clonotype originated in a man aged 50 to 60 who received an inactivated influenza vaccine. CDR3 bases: TGCAGCGTTGGGGACTTTCGGACAGGGCGCTACACCTTC. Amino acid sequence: CSVGDFRTGRYTF.